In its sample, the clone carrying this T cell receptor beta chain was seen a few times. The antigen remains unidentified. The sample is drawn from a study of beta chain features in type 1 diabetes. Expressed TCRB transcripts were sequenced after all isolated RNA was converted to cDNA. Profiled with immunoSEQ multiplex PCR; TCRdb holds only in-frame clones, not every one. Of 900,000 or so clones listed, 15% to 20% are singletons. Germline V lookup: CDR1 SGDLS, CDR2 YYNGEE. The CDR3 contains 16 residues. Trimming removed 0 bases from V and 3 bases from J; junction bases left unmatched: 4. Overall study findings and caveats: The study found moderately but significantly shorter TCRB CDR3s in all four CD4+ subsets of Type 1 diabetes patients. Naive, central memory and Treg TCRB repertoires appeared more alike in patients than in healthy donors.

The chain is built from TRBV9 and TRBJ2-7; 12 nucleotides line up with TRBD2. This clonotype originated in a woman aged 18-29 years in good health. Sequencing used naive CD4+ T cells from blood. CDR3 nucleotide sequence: TGTGCCAGCAGCGTAGCCGGGACTAGCGGGTTCTACGAGCAGTACTTC. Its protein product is CASSVAGTSGFYEQYF.